A single sample gave rise to the 25 T cell receptor beta chains below, sequenced in a study of blood T cell repertoires in COVID-19. Sequencing used immunoSEQ multiplex PCR; TCRdb keeps in-frame clones, though not all of them. Of hundreds of thousands of clones in the sample, around 90% were seen once. Source material: PBMCs or T cells enriched from blood (not recorded which). These receptors came from a woman in her 50s who had recovered from COVID-19.

The chain has TRBV5-1 and TRBJ2-7; TRBD1 agrees at 9 bases. Unmatched junction bases numbered 8, after V lost 1 base and J lost 6 bases. The CDR3 extends over 15 amino acids. Germline CDR1 reads SGHRS; CDR2 reads YFSETQ. The CDR3 DNA follows: TGCGCCAGCAGCTTGAAAGGGACAGGGCCTGGCGAGCAGTACTTC. Residues: CASSLKGTGPGEQYF. Together with reference TRBV5-1 and TRBJ2-7, the CDR3 gives the full variable domain: KAGVTQTPRYLIKTRGQQVTLSCSPISGHRSVSWYQQTPGQGLQFLFEYFSETQRNKGNFPGRFSGRQFSNSRSEMNVSTLELGDSALYLCASSLKGTGPGEQYFGPGTRLTVT.

The chain joins TRBV5-1 to TRBJ2-2, with 9 bases aligning to TRBD2. This CDR3 comprises 14 residues. The germline CDR1 and CDR2 sequences are SGHRS and YFSETQ. After removal of 6 bases from V and 6 bases from J, the junction contained 6 bases not matched to a gene. The CDR3 nucleotides are TGCGCCAGCAAGGGGACTAGCTGGGCCGGGGAGCTGTTTTTT. This codes for CASKGTSWAGELFF.

This clone was found once. The rearrangement uses TRBV7-9 and TRBJ2-1; possibly TRBD2 for D (10 bases). This CDR3 region has 18 residues. Trimming cost V 6 bases and J 9 bases, with 30 bases left between them. Looked up from germline, CDR1 is SEHNR and CDR2 is FQNEAQ (reference sequence). CDR3 nucleotides: TGTGCCAGCAGTCGATACAGGGGGCTGGCTAGCGGGAGTCTTGAGCAGTTCTTC. This codes for CASSRYRGLASGSLEQFF.

The V and J genes are TRBV28 and TRBJ1-3; D uncertain. Between the trimmed V and J ends, which lost 8 bases and 5 bases, there was a span of 19 bases. The CDR3 has 15 residues. Germline CDR1 reads MDHEN; CDR2 reads SYDVKM. The CDR3 region is CASGSNVGSRNTIYF. As DNA, the CDR3 is TGTGCCAGCGGTTCTAATGTGGGGAGCAGAAACACCATATATTTT. The complete variable domain, with remaining parts taken from reference TRBV28 and TRBJ1-3, reads DVKVTQSSRYLVKRTGEKVFLECVQDMDHENMFWYRQDPGLGLRLIYFSYDVKMKEKGDIPEGYSVSREKKERFSLILESASTNQTSMYLCASGSNVGSRNTIYFGEGSWLTVV.

The chain is built from TRBV7-3 and TRBJ2-2; no firm D call. V dropped 4 bases and J dropped 4 bases, with 13 bases sitting between them. The germline V gene encodes CDR1 SGHTA and CDR2 FQGTGA. This CDR3 contains 15 residues. The CDR3 nucleotides read TGTGCCAGCAGCTCCGCTCCCACAACCACCGGGGAGCTGTTTTTT. Translation gives CASSSAPTTTGELFF.

V and J are TRBV9 and TRBJ2-1, with TRBD1 as a possible D gene (7 bases). The CDR3 is made up of 12 amino acids. The V and J ends lost 4 bases and 9 bases respectively, with 11 bases between them. Per germline, CDR1 SGDLS and CDR2 YYNGEE. DNA for the CDR3: TGTGCCAGCAGCTCAGGGGGGAGTGAGCAGTTCTTC. Protein product: CASSSGGSEQFF.

This clone occurred a few times. Different DNA sequences within this sample yield the same CDR3. V usage is TRBV5-1 and J usage is TRBJ1-1, with a weak D call TRBD1 (5 bases). V was shortened by 1 base and J by 0 bases, with 7 bases between the two germline ends. This CDR3 contains 14 residues. The germline CDR1 and CDR2 sequences are SGHRS and YFSETQ. The CDR3 nucleotides are TGCGCCAGCAGCTTGACAGGTGTGAACACTGAAGCTTTCTTT. This codes for CASSLTGVNTEAFF. The full variable domain, its missing parts supplied by reference TRBV5-1 and TRBJ1-1, is KAGVTQTPRYLIKTRGQQVTLSCSPISGHRSVSWYQQTPGQGLQFLFEYFSETQRNKGNFPGRFSGRQFSNSRSEMNVSTLELGDSALYLCASSLTGVNTEAFFGQGTRLTVV.

The V call is TRBV6-5, the J call TRBJ1-6; possible D gene TRBD1, 5 bases. Trimming pared 0 bases from V and 10 bases from J, leaving 10 bases between. CDR1 MNHEY and CDR2 SVGAGI come from the germline V gene. The CDR3 runs to 14 residues. Written as DNA, the CDR3 is TGTGCCAGCAGTTACTCGACAGAGCGATCACCCCTCCACTTT. Protein: CASSYSTERSPLHF.

The rearrangement joins TRBV28 to TRBJ1-2; 11 nucleotides align to TRBD1. CDR1 is MDHEN, CDR2 SYDVKM, per germline. The V segment lost 6 bases and the J segment 7 bases; nucleotides outside the gene matches: 10. CDR3 length: 15 residues. For the CDR3, the DNA is TGTGCCAGCAGCACCAAGGGACAGGGGGACCTTGGCTACACCTTC. Amino acids: CASSTKGQGDLGYTF.

This chain uses TRBV7-9 with TRBJ1-2, with 8 bases fitting TRBD1. The CDR3 contains 12 residues. CDR1 is SEHNR and CDR2 is FQNEAQ in the germline V gene (reference sequence). V lost 6 bases, J lost 8 bases, and 5 bases stayed unmatched. The CDR3: CASSSGQGGYTF. CDR3 nucleotides: TGTGCCAGCAGTAGCGGACAGGGAGGCTACACCTTC.

V is TRBV24-1 and J is TRBJ2-1; TRBD2 might be the D (5 bases). Germline V gives CDR1 KGHDR, CDR2 SFDVKD. This CDR3 has 19 residues. Deletions cut 4 bases from V and 1 base from J, with 22 bases between. The CDR3 nucleotides are TGTGCCACCAGTGACCCCACAAGGGTCGGTAGCGCGTCCTACAATGAGCAGTTCTTC. It specifies CATSDPTRVGSASYNEQFF.

The genes are TRBV5-4 and TRBJ1-3; no firm D call. Germline V gene lookup returns CDR1 SGHNT and CDR2 YYREEE (reference sequence). CDR3 length equals 15 residues. Trimming removed 3 bases from V and 1 base from J, with 11 bases in between. Here the CDR3 reads CASSSAGKSGNTIYF. The CDR3 coding sequence is TGTGCCAGCAGCTCAGCGGGGAAATCTGGAAACACCATATATTTT.

The chain combines TRBV4-1 with TRBJ2-5; D remains unclear. The germline V and J ends were trimmed by 2 bases and 0 bases, with 10 bases remaining between them. Germline V CDR1 and CDR2: MGHRA, YSYEKL. This CDR3 is built from 15 residues. In nucleotides, the CDR3 is TGCGCCAGCAGCCAACTCCCTAGGTACCAAGAGACCCAGTACTTC. Protein: CASSQLPRYQETQYF.

The V and J genes are TRBV7-2 and TRBJ2-5; D is possibly TRBD2 (5 bases). The CDR3 consists of 14 residues. V was clipped by 5 bases and J by 5 bases, with 15 bases between them. CDR1 is SGHTA, CDR2 FQGNSA, per germline. The CDR3 region is CASSADSGSETQYF. The CDR3, as DNA: TGTGCCAGCAGCGCGGACTCGGGTTCTGAGACCCAGTACTTC. The whole variable domain, remainder taken from reference TRBV7-2 and TRBJ2-5, is GAGVSQSPSNKVTEKGKDVELRCDPISGHTALYWYRQSLGQGLEFLIYFQGNSAPDKSGLPSDRFSAERTGGSVSTLTIQRTQQEDSAVYLCASSADSGSETQYFGPGTRLLVL.

The rearrangement links TRBV19 to TRBJ1-1; 7 nucleotides align to TRBD1. There are 12 residues in the CDR3. V dropped 6 bases and J dropped 5; count of bases not matched to a gene: 3. CDR1 and CDR2 from the germline V gene are LNHDA and SQIVND (reference sequence). The CDR3 DNA reads TGTGCCAGTAGCGACAGGGCTACTGAAGCTTTCTTT. Its translation is CASSDRATEAFF.

This clone has only one observation. V is TRBV19 and J is TRBJ2-1, with 8 bases lining up with TRBD2. CDR3 size: 15 residues. The V gene end was trimmed by 2 bases and the J gene end by 2 bases; junction bases not matched to a gene: 2. The germline CDR1 and CDR2 sequences are LNHDA and SQIVND (reference sequence). The DNA of the CDR3 is TGTGCCAGTAGTATACATAGCGGGGCCTACAATGAGCAGTTCTTC. Its translation is CASSIHSGAYNEQFF.

V and J are TRBV18 and TRBJ1-2; D is possibly TRBD1 (6 bases). Germline lookup yields CDR1 KGHSH and CDR2 LQKENI. The CDR3 runs 15 residues. V was trimmed by 5 bases and J by 0 bases, leaving 13 bases between them. CDR3 loop: CASSASGQTNYGYTF. As DNA, the CDR3 is TGTGCCAGCTCAGCATCAGGACAGACTAACTATGGCTACACCTTC.

The chain recombines TRBV29-1 with TRBJ2-1; 9 bases match TRBD1. Germline V gene lookup returns CDR1 SQVTM and CDR2 ANQGSEA. There are 12 residues in the CDR3. CDR3 coding DNA: TGCAGTGGTTACAGGGGGCTTAGGGAGCAGTTCTTC. Translated: CSGYRGLREQFF.

The chain couples TRBV6-2 or TRBV6-3 to TRBJ2-1, with 9 bases identical to TRBD2. The CDR3 is made up of 16 amino acids. J lost 3 bases, V lost 2 bases, and 5 bases had no gene match. CDR1 is MNHEY and CDR2 is SVGEGT in the germline V gene. CDR3 DNA: TGTGCCAGCAGTTACCAACTAGCGGGCAACTACAATGAGCAGTTCTTC. It is translated as CASSYQLAGNYNEQFF.

V gene TRBV27 combines with J gene TRBJ2-7, with TRBD2 identical over 9 bases. The CDR3 consists of 15 residues. With V trimmed by 2 bases and J by 0 bases, 2 bases remained unmatched. CDR1 MNHEY and CDR2 SMNVEV come from the germline V gene (reference sequence). Here the CDR3 DNA reads TGTGCCAGCAGTTTAGCGGGAGGGGGCTCCTACGAGCAGTACTTC. This gives the protein CASSLAGGGSYEQYF.

The genes are TRBV5-1 and TRBJ2-7; 8 nucleotides line up with TRBD1. Looked up from germline, CDR1 is SGHRS and CDR2 is YFSETQ. V was clipped by 0 bases and J by 4 bases; unmatched bases: 6. CDR3 size: 15 residues. CDR3 loop: CASSLGGTGAYEQYF. In DNA form, the CDR3 reads TGCGCCAGCAGCTTGGGCGGGACAGGAGCTTACGAGCAGTACTTC.

The chain joins TRBV19 to TRBJ2-3; D is possibly TRBD2 (6 bases). Germline V gene lookup returns CDR1 LNHDA and CDR2 SQIVND (reference sequence). Trimming shortened V by 5 bases and J by 5 bases, and 17 bases separated the two germline ends. This CDR3 spans 15 amino acids. The CDR3 region has the DNA TGTGCCAGTAGTGCGGACTCCGGGAGAATAGATACGCAGTATTTT. This translates into CASSADSGRIDTQYF.

The chain uses TRBV30 and TRBJ1-1; no definite D call. The germline V gene encodes CDR1 GTSNPN and CDR2 SVGIG (reference sequence). V lost 4 bases to trimming and J lost 2 bases, with 5 bases between them. CDR3 length: 11 residues. Here the CDR3 DNA reads TGTGCCTGGACTAAAAACACTGAAGCTTTCTTT. This codes for CAWTKNTEAFF.

A remark on this clone: Different DNA sequences within this sample yield the same CDR3. J is TRBJ2-2 and V is TRBV7-9; perhaps TRBD2 as D (5 bases). V lost 1 base and J lost 0, with 9 bases in between. The CDR3 extends over 16 amino acids. CDR1 and CDR2 from the germline V gene are SEHNR and FQNEAQ (reference sequence). The CDR3 DNA reads TGTGCCAGCAGCTTAGGAAGCGGATCGAACACCGGGGAGCTGTTTTTT. Its translation is CASSLGSGSNTGELFF.

The rearrangement uses TRBV25-1 and TRBJ2-7; tentative D call: TRBD2 (7 bases). With 1 base removed from V and 2 bases from J, the gap between germline ends came to 12 bases. The CDR3 contains 15 residues. Looked up from germline, CDR1 is MGHDK and CDR2 is SYGVNS. CDR3: CASSEWGGRTYEQYF. The CDR3 bases are TGTGCCAGCAGTGAATGGGGGGGGCGTACCTACGAGCAGTACTTC.